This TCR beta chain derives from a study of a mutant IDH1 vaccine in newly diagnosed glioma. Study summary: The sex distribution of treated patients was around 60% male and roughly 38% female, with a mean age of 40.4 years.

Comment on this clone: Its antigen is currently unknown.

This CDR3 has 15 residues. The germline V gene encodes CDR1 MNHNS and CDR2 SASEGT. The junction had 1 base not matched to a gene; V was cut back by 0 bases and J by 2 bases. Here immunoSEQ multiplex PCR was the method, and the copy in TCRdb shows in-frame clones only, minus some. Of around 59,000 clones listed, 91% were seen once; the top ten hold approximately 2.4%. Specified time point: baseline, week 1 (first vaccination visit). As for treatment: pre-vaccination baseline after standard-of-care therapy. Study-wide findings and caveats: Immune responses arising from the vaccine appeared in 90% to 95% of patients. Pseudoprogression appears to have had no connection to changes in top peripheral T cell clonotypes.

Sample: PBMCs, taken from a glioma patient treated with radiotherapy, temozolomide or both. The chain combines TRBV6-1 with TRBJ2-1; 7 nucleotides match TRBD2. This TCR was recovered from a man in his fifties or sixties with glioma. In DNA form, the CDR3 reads TGTGCCAGCAGTGAAGCCGGGACTACCTACAATGAGCAGTTCTTC. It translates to CASSEAGTTYNEQFF.